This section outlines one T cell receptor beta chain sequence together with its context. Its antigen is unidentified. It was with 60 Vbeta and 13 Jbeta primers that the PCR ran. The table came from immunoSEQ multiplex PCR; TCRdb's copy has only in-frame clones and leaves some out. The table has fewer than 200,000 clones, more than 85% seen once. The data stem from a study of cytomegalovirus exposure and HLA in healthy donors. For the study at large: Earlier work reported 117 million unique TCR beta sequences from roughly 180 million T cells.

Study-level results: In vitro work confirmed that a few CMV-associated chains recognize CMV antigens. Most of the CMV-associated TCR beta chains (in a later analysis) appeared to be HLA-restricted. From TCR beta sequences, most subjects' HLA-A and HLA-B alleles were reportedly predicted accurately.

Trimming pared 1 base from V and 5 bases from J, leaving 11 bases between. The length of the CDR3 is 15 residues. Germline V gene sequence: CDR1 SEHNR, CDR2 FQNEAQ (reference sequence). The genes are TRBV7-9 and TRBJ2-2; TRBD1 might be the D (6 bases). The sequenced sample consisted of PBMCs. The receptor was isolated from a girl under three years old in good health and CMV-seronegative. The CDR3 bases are TGTGCCAGCAGCTTAGTACAGGGATGGACCGGGGAGCTGTTTTTT. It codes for CASSLVQGWTGELFF.